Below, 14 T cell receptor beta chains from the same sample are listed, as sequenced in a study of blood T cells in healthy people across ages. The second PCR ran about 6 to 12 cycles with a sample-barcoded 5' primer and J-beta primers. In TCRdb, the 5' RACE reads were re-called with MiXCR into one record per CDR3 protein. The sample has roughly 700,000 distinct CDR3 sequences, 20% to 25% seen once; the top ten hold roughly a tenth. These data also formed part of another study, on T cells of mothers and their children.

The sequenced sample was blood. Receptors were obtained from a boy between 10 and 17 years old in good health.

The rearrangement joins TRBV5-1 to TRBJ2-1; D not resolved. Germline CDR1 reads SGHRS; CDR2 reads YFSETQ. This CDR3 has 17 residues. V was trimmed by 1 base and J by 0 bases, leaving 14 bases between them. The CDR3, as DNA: TGCGCCAGCAGCTTGAACCCGGGCGGAAGCTCCTACAATGAGCAGTTCTTC. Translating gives CASSLNPGGSSYNEQFF.

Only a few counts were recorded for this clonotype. CDR3 amino acids: CSSGDSNYGYTF. The CDR3 DNA is TGTAGTTCAGGAGATTCTAACTATGGCTACACCTTC. This chain joins TRBV2 and TRBJ1-2; D ambiguous. Germline CDR1 reads SNHLY; CDR2 reads FYNNEI. The CDR3 runs 12 residues.

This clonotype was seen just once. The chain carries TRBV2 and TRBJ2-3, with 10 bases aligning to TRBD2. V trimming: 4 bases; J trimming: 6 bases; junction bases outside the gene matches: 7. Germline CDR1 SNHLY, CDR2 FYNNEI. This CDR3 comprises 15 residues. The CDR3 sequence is CASSGLLAGADTQYF. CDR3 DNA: TGTGCCAGCAGTGGGCTGCTAGCGGGGGCGGATACGCAGTATTTT.

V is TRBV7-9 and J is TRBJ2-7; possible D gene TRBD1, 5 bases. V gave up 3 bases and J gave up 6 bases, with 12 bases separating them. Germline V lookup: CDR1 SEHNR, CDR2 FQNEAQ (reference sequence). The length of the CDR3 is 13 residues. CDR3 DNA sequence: TGTGCCAGCAGCTTGGATCCAGGGTTCGAGCAGTACTTC. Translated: CASSLDPGFEQYF.

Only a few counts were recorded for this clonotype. CDR3 bases: TGTGCCAGCAGCCAAGCCCTATCTGGTGAAGCTTTCTTT. Translating gives CASSQALSGEAFF. V gene TRBV4-2 combines with J gene TRBJ1-1; D is unresolved. The CDR3 extends over 13 amino acids. Between the trimmed V and J ends, which lost 1 base and 7 bases, there was a span of 10 bases. CDR1 LGHNA and CDR2 YNFKEQ come from the germline V gene.

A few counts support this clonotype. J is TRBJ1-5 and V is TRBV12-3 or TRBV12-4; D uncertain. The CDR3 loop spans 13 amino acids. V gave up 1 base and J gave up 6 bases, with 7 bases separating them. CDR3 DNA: TGTGCCAGCAGTTTAGGGGTTAGTCAGCCCCAGCATTTT. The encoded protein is CASSLGVSQPQHF.

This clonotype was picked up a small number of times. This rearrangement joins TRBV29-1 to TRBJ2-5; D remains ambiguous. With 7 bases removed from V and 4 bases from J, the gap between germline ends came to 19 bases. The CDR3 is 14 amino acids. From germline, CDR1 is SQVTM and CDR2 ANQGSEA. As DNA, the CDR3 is TGCAGCGCCTCCCCGAACGGCGAAAGAGAGACCCAGTACTTC. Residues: CSASPNGERETQYF.

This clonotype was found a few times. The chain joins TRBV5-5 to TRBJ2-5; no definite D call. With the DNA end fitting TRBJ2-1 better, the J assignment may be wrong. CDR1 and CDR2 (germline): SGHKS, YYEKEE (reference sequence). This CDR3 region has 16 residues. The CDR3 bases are TGTGCCAGCAGCTTGGCCTTGACCGTCGCCTACAATGAGCAGTTCTTC. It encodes CASSLALTVAYNEQFF.

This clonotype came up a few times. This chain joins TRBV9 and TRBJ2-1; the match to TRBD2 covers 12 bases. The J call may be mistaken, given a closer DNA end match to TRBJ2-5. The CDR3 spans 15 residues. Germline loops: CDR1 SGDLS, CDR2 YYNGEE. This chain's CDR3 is CASSASGGAAETQYF. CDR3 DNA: TGTGCCAGCAGCGCTAGCGGGGGGGCCGCAGAGACCCAGTACTTC.

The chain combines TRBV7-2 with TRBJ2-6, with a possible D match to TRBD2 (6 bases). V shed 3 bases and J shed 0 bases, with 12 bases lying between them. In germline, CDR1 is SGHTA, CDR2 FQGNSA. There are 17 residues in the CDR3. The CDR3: CASSFTGLISGANVLTF. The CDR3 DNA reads TGTGCCAGCAGCTTTACGGGACTCATCTCTGGGGCCAACGTCCTGACTTTC.

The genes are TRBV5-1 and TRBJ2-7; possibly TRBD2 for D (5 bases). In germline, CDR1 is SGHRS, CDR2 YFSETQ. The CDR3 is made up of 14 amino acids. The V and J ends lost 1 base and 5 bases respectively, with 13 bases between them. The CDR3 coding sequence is TGCGCCAGCAGCTTGAAGCCCCCGGGGAACGAGCAGTACTTC. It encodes CASSLKPPGNEQYF.

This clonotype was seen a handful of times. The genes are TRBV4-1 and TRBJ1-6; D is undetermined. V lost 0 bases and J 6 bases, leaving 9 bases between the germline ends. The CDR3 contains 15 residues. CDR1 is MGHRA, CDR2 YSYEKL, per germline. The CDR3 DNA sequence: TGCGCCAGCAGCCAAGATCGCCACGGTAATTCACCCCTCCACTTT. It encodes CASSQDRHGNSPLHF.

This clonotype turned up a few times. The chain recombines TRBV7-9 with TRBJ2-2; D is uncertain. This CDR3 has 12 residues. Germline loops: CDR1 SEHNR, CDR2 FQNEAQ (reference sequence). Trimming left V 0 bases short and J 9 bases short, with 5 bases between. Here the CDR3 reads CASSLALRELFF. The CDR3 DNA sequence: TGTGCCAGCAGCTTAGCGTTGCGGGAGCTGTTTTTT. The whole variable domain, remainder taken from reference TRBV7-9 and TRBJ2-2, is DTGVSQNPRHKITKRGQNVTFRCDPISEHNRLYWYRQTLGQGPEFLTYFQNEAQLEKSRLLSDRFSAERPKGSFSTLEIQRTEQGDSAMYLCASSLALRELFFGEGSRLTVL.

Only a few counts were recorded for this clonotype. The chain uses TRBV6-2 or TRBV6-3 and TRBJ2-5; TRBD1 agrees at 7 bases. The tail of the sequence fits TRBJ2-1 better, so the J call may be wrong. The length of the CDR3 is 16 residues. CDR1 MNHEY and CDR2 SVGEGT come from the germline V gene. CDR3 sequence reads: CASSLYFRDRDNEQFF. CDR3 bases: TGTGCCAGCAGCTTATACTTCCGGGACAGAGACAATGAGCAGTTCTTC.